This paragraph reports one TCR beta chain. Patients had residual fresh-frozen tumor tissue and more than two years of survival data. These data originate in a study of glioma-infiltrating T cells after dendritic cell vaccination. In the study overall: The vaccine used monocyte-derived dendritic cells pulsed overnight with autologous tumor lysate.

The immunoSEQ assay amplified TCRB CDR3 from up to 2 ug DNA. The primer mix had 60 V beta and 13 J beta primers. Sequencing was performed with immunoSEQ multiplex PCR; in TCRdb, only in-frame clones are kept and a portion is missing. The sample has some 70,000 clones, more than 75% seen once. Germline V CDR1 and CDR2: SNHLY, FYNNEI. The CDR3 spans 13 residues. Deletions cut 8 bases from V and 4 bases from J, with 11 bases between. The chain carries TRBV2 and TRBJ1-4; weak D call: TRBD1 (5 bases). The source of this sequence is a human donor with glioblastoma. The sample was blood, taken before dendritic cell vaccination. The CDR3 nucleotides read TGTGCCAGCGGGGCATTACATAATGAAAAACTGTTTTTT. As protein: CASGALHNEKLFF.